This T cell receptor (beta chain) is drawn from a study of T cell changes during pregnancy in multiple sclerosis. Sequencing was performed with immunoSEQ multiplex PCR; in TCRdb, only in-frame clones are kept and a portion is missing. This sample has around 100,000 clones, with more than 90% found just once. Germline loops: CDR1 SGHRS, CDR2 YFSETQ. Unmatched junction bases numbered 4, after V lost 0 bases and J lost 5 bases. This CDR3 has 15 amino acids. This sequence joins TRBV5-1 and TRBJ1-4; 7 bases fit TRBD1. The receptor was derived from a female donor with multiple sclerosis, enrolled in a pregnancy study. The sequencing used peripheral blood, collected in the second trimester of pregnancy. CDR3 sequence reads: CASSLATGQNEKLFF. In DNA form, the CDR3 reads TGCGCCAGCAGCTTGGCGACAGGGCAGAATGAAAAACTGTTTTTT.